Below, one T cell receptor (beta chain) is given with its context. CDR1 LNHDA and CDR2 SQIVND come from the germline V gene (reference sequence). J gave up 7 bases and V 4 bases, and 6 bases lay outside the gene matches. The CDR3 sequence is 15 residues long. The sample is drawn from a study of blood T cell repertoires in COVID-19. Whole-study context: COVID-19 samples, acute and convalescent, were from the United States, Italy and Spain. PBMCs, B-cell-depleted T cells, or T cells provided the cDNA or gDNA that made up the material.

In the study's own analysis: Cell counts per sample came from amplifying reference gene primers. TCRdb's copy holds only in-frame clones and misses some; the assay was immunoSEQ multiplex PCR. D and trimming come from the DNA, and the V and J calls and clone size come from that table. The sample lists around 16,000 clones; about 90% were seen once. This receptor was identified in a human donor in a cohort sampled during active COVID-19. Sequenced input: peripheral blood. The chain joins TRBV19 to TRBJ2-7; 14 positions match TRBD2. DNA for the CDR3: TGTGCCAGTAGTACGGGACTAGCGGGAGCCCGGGAGCAGTACTTC. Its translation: CASSTGLAGAREQYF.